Presented here are 20 T cell receptor beta chains from one specimen sequenced in a study of T cell responses to AZD1222 COVID-19 vaccine. TCRdb's copy holds only in-frame clones and misses some; the assay was immunoSEQ multiplex PCR. The repertoire includes roughly 150,000 clones, more than 85% of them detected once, and more than 0.9% sits in the top ten. Specimen: peripheral blood, collected 28 days after the second AZD1222 dose. The receptors were gathered from an adult who received the AZD1222 COVID-19 vaccine.

The chain carries TRBV15 and TRBJ1-3, with D possibly matching TRBD1 (6 bases). There are 15 residues in the CDR3. V shed 0 bases and J shed 2 bases, with 8 bases lying between them. Germline loops: CDR1 LNHNV, CDR2 YYDKDF (reference sequence). The CDR3 is CATSRDTGPGNTIYF. The CDR3 DNA sequence: TGTGCCACCAGCAGAGACACAGGGCCTGGAAACACCATATATTTT.

The sample holds a few counts of this clone. The genes are TRBV18 and TRBJ2-2; D gene unclear. V shed 1 base and J shed 4 bases, with 10 bases lying between them. Germline V gene data show CDR1 as KGHSH and CDR2 as LQKENI. This CDR3 spans 15 amino acids. The CDR3 sequence: CASSPRDPSTGELFF. The CDR3 region has the DNA TGTGCCAGCTCACCACGCGACCCGAGCACCGGGGAGCTGTTTTTT.

In its sample, this clone was seen once. The V gene is TRBV7-8, the J gene TRBJ2-7, with TRBD2 matching over 10 bases. This CDR3 region has 14 residues. Per the germline V gene, CDR1 is SGHVS and CDR2 is FQNEAQ. After removal of 1 base from V and 4 bases from J, the junction contained 1 base not matched to a gene. The CDR3 protein is CASSLEREGYEQYF. CDR3 bases: TGTGCCAGCAGCTTAGAGCGGGAGGGTTACGAGCAGTACTTC.

This clone was detected once. V is TRBV4-3 and J is TRBJ1-4; D remains unclear. The CDR3 covers 15 residues. The germline CDR1 and CDR2 sequences are LGHNA and YSLEER. Trimming shortened V by 8 bases and J by 3 bases, and 16 bases separated the two germline ends. Here the CDR3 DNA reads TGCGCCAGCTCCAAAGGAGGCCTAGCTAATGAAAAACTGTTTTTT. Encoded protein: CASSKGGLANEKLFF.

In its sample, this clone was seen once. The chain employs TRBV6-2 or TRBV6-3 and TRBJ1-5; the D is unclear. V lost 0 bases, J lost 0 bases, and 12 bases lay in between. Germline V gene data show CDR1 as MNHEY and CDR2 as SVGEGT. This CDR3 contains 17 residues. CDR3 protein: CASSYSNVLDSNQPQHF. The CDR3, as DNA: TGTGCCAGCAGTTACTCGAACGTACTCGATAGCAATCAGCCCCAGCATTTT.

The chain couples TRBV5-1 to TRBJ2-1; TRBD1 is a possible D gene (8 bases). CDR1 and CDR2 from the germline V gene are SGHRS and YFSETQ. The V end lost 3 bases, the J end lost 6 bases, and 19 bases lay between the germline ends. This CDR3 is 16 amino acids long. The CDR3 protein is CASSSLPTGEGNEQFF. The CDR3 nucleotides are TGCGCCAGCAGCTCTTTGCCGACAGGGGAGGGCAATGAGCAGTTCTTC.

This chain uses TRBV4-1 with TRBJ2-2, with D perhaps TRBD1 or TRBD2 (5 bases each). Trimming removed 0 bases at V and 0 bases at J, with 11 bases between. The CDR3 is 17 residues long. The V gene's germline CDR1 is MGHRA and CDR2 YSYEKL. CDR3 residues: CASSQDPGRANTGELFF. In DNA, the CDR3 is TGCGCCAGCAGCCAAGATCCGGGACGGGCGAACACCGGGGAGCTGTTTTTT.

The chain has TRBV5-5 and TRBJ1-4; the D gene is possibly TRBD1 (5 bases). V lost 1 base and J 3 bases, leaving 7 bases between the germline ends. This CDR3 spans 14 amino acids. Germline assignment: CDR1 SGHKS and CDR2 YYEKEE (reference sequence). CDR3 protein: CASSLTGANEKLFF. The CDR3 nucleotides are TGTGCCAGCAGCTTGACAGGAGCTAATGAAAAACTGTTTTTT.

V and J are TRBV14 and TRBJ1-4; TRBD1 matches at 8 bases. The germline V gene encodes CDR1 SGHDN and CDR2 FVKESK. The CDR3 totals 14 residues. V dropped 3 bases and J dropped 8; count of bases not matched to a gene: 5. The CDR3 DNA sequence: TGTGCCAGCAGCCAGACAGGGGCAGAGGAAAAACTGTTTTTT. It encodes CASSQTGAEEKLFF.

This chain connects TRBV6-1 to TRBJ1-3; 7 positions agree with TRBD1. CDR3 size: 17 residues. The germline V gene has CDR1 MNHNS and CDR2 SASEGT. V gave up 2 bases and J gave up 4 bases; unmatched junction bases: 11. For the CDR3, the DNA is TGTGCCAGCAGTGAATTACAGGGGCCCTCAGACGGAAACACCATATATTTT. Its translation: CASSELQGPSDGNTIYF.

The chain is built from TRBV21-1 and TRBJ2-2; the tabulated D call, TRBD1, remains unverified against the DNA. TRBV21-1 is a recognized pseudogene. The CDR3 has 19 residues. The CDR3 spells CASSTRKVQDRSFTGELFF. CDR3 in DNA: TGTGCCAGCAGCACGAGGAAAGTGCAGGACAGGTCCTTCACCGGGGAGCTGTTTTTT.

The J gene is TRBJ1-6, the V gene TRBV9, with TRBD1 identical over 7 bases. The CDR3 runs to 15 residues. V lost 1 base to trimming and J lost 10 bases; unmatched junction nucleotides: 8. Germline loops: CDR1 SGDLS, CDR2 YYNGEE. CDR3 in amino acids: CASSVSGTEVSPLHF. The CDR3 DNA follows: TGTGCCAGCAGCGTAAGTGGGACAGAGGTCTCACCCCTCCACTTT. The entire variable domain, with the rest obtained from reference TRBV9 and TRBJ1-6, is as follows: DSGVTQTPKHLITATGQRVTLRCSPRSGDLSVYWYQQSLDQGLQFLIQYYNGEERAKGNILERFSAQQFPDLHSELNLSSLELGDSALYFCASSVSGTEVSPLHFGNGTRLTVT.

The rearrangement uses TRBV18 and TRBJ2-3; 12 bases are shared with TRBD2. Germline CDR1 reads KGHSH; CDR2 reads LQKENI. J was trimmed by 4 bases and V by 3 bases; bases with no gene match: 8. This CDR3 region has 17 residues. The chain's CDR3 is CASSPTTSGSGADTQYF. The CDR3 bases are TGTGCCAGCTCACCTACGACTAGCGGGAGTGGGGCAGATACGCAGTATTTT.

The rearrangement uses TRBV28 and TRBJ2-1; D may correspond to TRBD1 or TRBD2 (5 bases each). This CDR3 region has 14 residues. V dropped 9 bases and J dropped 8 bases, with 20 bases sitting between them. Germline V CDR1 and CDR2: MDHEN, SYDVKM. The CDR3 protein is CASEDSGNVDEQFF. The CDR3 coding sequence is TGTGCCAGTGAGGACTCAGGGAACGTCGATGAGCAGTTCTTC.

The genes are TRBV6-5 and TRBJ1-1; D possibly corresponds to TRBD1 (5 bases). V was pared by 11 bases and J by 0 bases, with 13 bases between. CDR1 is MNHEY, CDR2 SVGAGI, per germline. The CDR3 length is 13 residues. This chain's CDR3 is CAAHRMMNTEAFF. CDR3 DNA sequence: TGTGCCGCCCACAGGATGATGAACACTGAAGCTTTCTTT.

The chain recombines TRBV27 with TRBJ2-2; D is unresolved. From germline, CDR1 is MNHEY and CDR2 SMNVEV (reference sequence). The germline V and J ends were trimmed by 7 bases and 1 base, with 10 bases remaining between them. The CDR3 is 14 residues long. The CDR3 DNA sequence: TGTGCCAGCACCCTTGCAGGGAACACCGGGGAGCTGTTTTTT. Translating gives CASTLAGNTGELFF.

This rearrangement joins TRBV6-6 to TRBJ2-4; TRBD1 agrees at 8 bases. CDR1 and CDR2 from the germline V gene are MNHNY and SVGAGI (reference sequence). The CDR3 covers 13 residues. V lost 10 bases to trimming and J lost 9 bases; unmatched junction nucleotides: 11. DNA of the CDR3: TGTGCCATCTCGACAGGGGCTGGCGGCATTCAGTACTTC. Translated, it gives CAISTGAGGIQYF.

The chain links TRBV16 to TRBJ1-2; 7 nucleotides line up with TRBD1. Germline V gene sequence: CDR1 KGHSY, CDR2 FQNENV. This CDR3 is 14 amino acids long. V was clipped by 3 bases and J by 8 bases; unmatched bases: 9. This CDR3 is CASSQTTGSLGYTF. The CDR3 nucleotides are TGTGCCAGCAGCCAGACGACAGGGTCCCTAGGCTACACCTTC.

DNA of the CDR3: TGTGCCAGCTCACCACAGGGGGCCTCTCTTTATAGCAATCAGCCCCAGCATTTT. Its translation is CASSPQGASLYSNQPQHF. The chain recombines TRBV18 with TRBJ1-5; 7 bases agree with TRBD1. This CDR3 is built from 18 residues. Germline CDR1 reads KGHSH; CDR2 reads LQKENI. After removal of 1 base from V and 0 bases from J, the junction contained 9 bases not matched to a gene.

The rearrangement joins TRBV7-2 to TRBJ2-4; TRBD1 aligns across 8 bases. CDR3 size: 18 residues. J lost 2 bases, V lost 2 bases, and 11 bases had no gene match. Germline values: CDR1 SGHTA, CDR2 FQGNSA. The CDR3: CASSLIAGGVGSKNIQYF. The CDR3 nucleotides read TGTGCCAGCAGCTTAATCGCAGGGGGCGTCGGCTCCAAAAACATTCAGTACTTC. Based on the CDR3 plus reference TRBV7-2 and TRBJ2-4, the full variable domain is GAGVSQSPSNKVTEKGKDVELRCDPISGHTALYWYRQSLGQGLEFLIYFQGNSAPDKSGLPSDRFSAERTGGSVSTLTIQRTQQEDSAVYLCASSLIAGGVGSKNIQYFGAGTRLSVL.